This T cell receptor (beta chain) is from a study of OX40 agonist ivuxolimab in advanced cancers. Study details: Earlier treatment with anti-PD-1, anti-PD-L1 or anti-CTLA-4 was permitted, and 35% to 45% had received some.

Sequencing was performed with immunoSEQ multiplex PCR; in TCRdb, only in-frame clones are kept and a portion is missing. The sample lists 90,000 to 100,000 clones, 89% occurring once. Germline V lookup: CDR1 MGHDK, CDR2 SYGVNS. Trimming took 2 bases from V and 5 from J, leaving 10 bases between them. The CDR3 extends over 14 amino acids. This TCR was sampled from an adult with an advanced solid tumor such as melanoma, head and neck, liver or kidney cancer. The specimen comprised CD4+ or CD8+ T cells sorted from blood, sampled in a trial of the OX40 agonist ivuxolimab. The chain employs TRBV25-1 and TRBJ1-5; no reliable D call. In DNA, the CDR3 is TGTGCCAGCAGTGAAAGGGCCTCGGATCAGCCCCAGCATTTT. It codes for CASSERASDQPQHF.